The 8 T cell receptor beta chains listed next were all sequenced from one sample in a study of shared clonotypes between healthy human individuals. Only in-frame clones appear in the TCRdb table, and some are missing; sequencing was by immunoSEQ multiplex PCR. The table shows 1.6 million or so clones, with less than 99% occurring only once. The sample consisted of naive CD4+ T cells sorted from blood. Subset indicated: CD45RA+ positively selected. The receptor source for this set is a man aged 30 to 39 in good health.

This chain's CDR3 is CASSDFLNTEAFF. The DNA for the CDR3 is TGCGCCAGCAGCGATTTCCTGAACACTGAAGCTTTCTTT. The chain is built from TRBV5-1 and TRBJ1-1; D is unresolved. V lost 4 bases, J lost 0 bases, and 7 bases lay in between. The CDR3 is 13 amino acids. Germline lookup yields CDR1 SGHRS and CDR2 YFSETQ. Full variable domain (remainder filled in from reference TRBV5-1 and TRBJ1-1): KAGVTQTPRYLIKTRGQQVTLSCSPISGHRSVSWYQQTPGQGLQFLFEYFSETQRNKGNFPGRFSGRQFSNSRSEMNVSTLELGDSALYLCASSDFLNTEAFFGQGTRLTVV.

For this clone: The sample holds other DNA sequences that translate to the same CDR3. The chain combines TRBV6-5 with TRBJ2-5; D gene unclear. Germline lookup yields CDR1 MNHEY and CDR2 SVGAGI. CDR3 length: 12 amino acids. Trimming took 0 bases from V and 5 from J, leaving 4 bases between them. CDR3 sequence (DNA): TGTGCCAGCAGTTACTCGGGGGAGACCCAGTACTTC. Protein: CASSYSGETQYF.

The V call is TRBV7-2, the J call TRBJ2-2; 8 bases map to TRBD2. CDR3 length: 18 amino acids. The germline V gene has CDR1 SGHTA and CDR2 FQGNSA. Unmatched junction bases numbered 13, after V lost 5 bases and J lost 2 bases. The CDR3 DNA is TGTGCCAGCAGCCGATGGGGACTAGACTGGGCAAACACCGGGGAGCTGTTTTTT. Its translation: CASSRWGLDWANTGELFF.

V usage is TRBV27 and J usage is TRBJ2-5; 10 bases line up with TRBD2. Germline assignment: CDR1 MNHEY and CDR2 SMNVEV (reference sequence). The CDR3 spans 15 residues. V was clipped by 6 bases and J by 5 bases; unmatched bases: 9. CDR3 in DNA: TGTGCCAGCAGGCTTAGCGGGGGGCTGGGGGAGACCCAGTACTTC. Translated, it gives CASRLSGGLGETQYF.

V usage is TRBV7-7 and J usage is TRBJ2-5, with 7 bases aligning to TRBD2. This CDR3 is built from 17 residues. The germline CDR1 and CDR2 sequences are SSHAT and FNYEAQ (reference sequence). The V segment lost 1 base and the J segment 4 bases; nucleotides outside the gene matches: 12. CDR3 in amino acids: CASSLERRAGIRETQYF. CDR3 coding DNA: TGTGCCAGCAGCTTAGAGAGGAGAGCGGGAATAAGAGAGACCCAGTACTTC.

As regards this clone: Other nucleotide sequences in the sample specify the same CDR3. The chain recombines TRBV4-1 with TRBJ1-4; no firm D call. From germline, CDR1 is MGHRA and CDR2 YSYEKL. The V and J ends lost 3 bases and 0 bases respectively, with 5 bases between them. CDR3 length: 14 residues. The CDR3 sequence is CASSQGATNEKLFF. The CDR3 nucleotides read TGCGCCAGCAGCCAGGGTGCAACTAATGAAAAACTGTTTTTT.

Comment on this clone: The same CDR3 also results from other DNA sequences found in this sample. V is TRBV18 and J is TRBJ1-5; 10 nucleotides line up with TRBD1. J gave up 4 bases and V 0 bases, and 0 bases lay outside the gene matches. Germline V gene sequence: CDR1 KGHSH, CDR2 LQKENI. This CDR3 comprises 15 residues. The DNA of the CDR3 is TGTGCCAGCTCACCACCGGGACAGGGGAATCAGCCCCAGCATTTT. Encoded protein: CASSPPGQGNQPQHF.

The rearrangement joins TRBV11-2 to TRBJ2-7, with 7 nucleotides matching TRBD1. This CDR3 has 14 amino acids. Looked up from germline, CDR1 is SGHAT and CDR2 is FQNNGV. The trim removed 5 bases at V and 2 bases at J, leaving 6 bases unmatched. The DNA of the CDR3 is TGTGCCAGCAGCACCCACAGGGGCACCTACGAGCAGTACTTC. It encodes CASSTHRGTYEQYF.